This TCR beta chain was observed in a study of neurological immune-mediated disorders. Study-level results: Across subjects, no CDR3 amino acid sequence appeared in expanded clones of more than one subject, a finding that suggested private repertoires in all groups.

As for the cDNA, it was generated by 5'RACE with 10-nucleotide random UMIs. Per sequencing run, 15-18 subjects together gave over 170 million TCR-beta sequences. TCRdb reprocessed the 5' RACE reads via MiXCR and lists one record per CDR3 protein. Among 18,000 or so distinct CDR3 sequences listed, about 15% were seen once. The CDR3 covers 13 residues. Germline loops: CDR1 MGHRA, CDR2 YSYEKL. This clonotype showed up just once. As yet, its antigen is unknown. The junction shows a germline mismatch at one end, possibly a read error. Sorted libraries used over 800,000 CD4+ or CD8+ T cells. Specimen: CD4+ T cells from blood. The chain has TRBV4-1 and TRBJ1-2; no firm D call. The receptor was isolated from a woman aged 60-70 years with HTLV-1-associated myelopathy (HAM/TSP). CDR3 coding DNA: TGCGCCAGCAGTCAAGCCCCAGTAGGTGGCTACACCTTC. Amino acids: CASSQAPVGGYTF.